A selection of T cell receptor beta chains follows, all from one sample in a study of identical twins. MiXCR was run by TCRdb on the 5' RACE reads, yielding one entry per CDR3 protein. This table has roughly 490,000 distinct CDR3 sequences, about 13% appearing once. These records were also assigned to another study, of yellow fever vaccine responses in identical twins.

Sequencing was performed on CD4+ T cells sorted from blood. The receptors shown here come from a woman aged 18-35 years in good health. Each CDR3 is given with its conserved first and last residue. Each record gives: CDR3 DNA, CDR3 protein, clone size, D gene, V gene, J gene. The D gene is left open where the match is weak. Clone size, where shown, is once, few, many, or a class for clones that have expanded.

TGTGCCAGCAGCTTGATTTCAGGGGGCGACGAGCAGTACTTC	CASSLISGGDEQYF	few	TRBD1	TRBV5-8	TRBJ2-7
TGTGCCAGCAGCCACCTCCCCACCGGGAGCTCCTACAATGAGCAGTTCTTC	CASSHLPTGSSYNEQFF	.	.	TRBV3-1	TRBJ2-1
TGTGCCAGCAGTGAATCAATTGCACAGGGGGCTTACGAGCAGTACTTC	CASSESIAQGAYEQYF	few	TRBD1	TRBV2	TRBJ2-7
TGTGCCAGCAGTGAGGGGACAGGGAACACTGAAGCTTTCTTT	CASSEGTGNTEAFF	many	TRBD1	TRBV9	TRBJ1-1
TGTGCCAGCAGCCCGTGGGGGGGTCCTGACACAGATACGCAGTATTTT	CASSPWGGPDTDTQYF	few	TRBD2	TRBV7-9	TRBJ2-3
TGTGCCAGCAGCTTCCCGGGTTCTGGGACCCAGTACTTC	CASSFPGSGTQYF	.	.	TRBV7-2	TRBJ2-5
TGTGCCAGCAGAACCGGGGCCATGAACACTGAAGCTTTCTTT	CASRTGAMNTEAFF	.	.	TRBV12-3/TRBV12-4	TRBJ1-1
TGCAGTGCTAGAGCTTTTAAGTCAAATTCACCCCTCCACTTT	CSARAFKSNSPLHF	many	.	TRBV20-1	TRBJ1-6
TGCAGTGCTAGACCCACCGTCAACTACGAGCAGTACTTC	CSARPTVNYEQYF	.	.	TRBV20-1	TRBJ2-7
TGTGCCAGTAGTTCCCTGACAGGGGCGTCCTACGAGCAGTACTTC	CASSSLTGASYEQYF	.	TRBD1	TRBV19	TRBJ2-7
TGTGCCAGCAGCCCCCCTAGCGGGAGGGCCAAGCAGTTCTTC	CASSPPSGRAKQFF	many	TRBD2	TRBV7-2	TRBJ2-1
TGTGCCAGCAGCTTATGGGGCAGGAGCTCCTACGAGCAGTACTTC	CASSLWGRSSYEQYF	.	.	TRBV13	TRBJ2-7
TGTGCCAGCAGTTTAGACACCGGGACAGGGGGGACCGGGGAGCTGTTATTT	CASSLDTGTGGTGELLF	.	TRBD1	TRBV12-3/TRBV12-4	TRBJ2-2
TGTGCCATCAACCAGGGGGTGAACACTGAAGCTTTCTTT	CAINQGVNTEAFF	.	TRBD1	TRBV10-3	TRBJ1-1
TGCAGTGCTCCTCCGCACAGGGGTGGTGGCTACACCTTC	CSAPPHRGGGYTF	few	TRBD1	TRBV20-1	TRBJ1-2
TGTGCCAGCAGCCCGAGCGGGACAGGACCCTACGAGCAGTACTTC	CASSPSGTGPYEQYF	.	.	TRBV7-9	TRBJ2-7
TGTGCCAGCAGTTTTTACAGAGGGGGCCCAGATACGCAGTATTTT	CASSFYRGGPDTQYF	few	TRBD1	TRBV12-3/TRBV12-4	TRBJ2-3
TGTGCCAGCAGCGAGTTGACAGGTCCCTACTTC	CASSELTGPYF	few	.	TRBV9	TRBJ2-7
TGTGCCAGCAGTTTCCCGGGACAGATTCAAGAGACCCAGTACTTC	CASSFPGQIQETQYF	few	TRBD1	TRBV5-6	TRBJ2-5
TGTGCCGTCAGGAGGGGCAATGAGCAGTTCTTC	CAVRRGNEQFF	.	.	TRBV25-1	TRBJ2-1
TGTGCCAGCAGCCACGGCAGGACTAGCACCACGGGGGATACGCAGTATTTT	CASSHGRTSTTGDTQYF	.	TRBD2	TRBV7-8	TRBJ2-3
TGTGCCAGCAGTTACTTAGGGACAGGGCGTCACAATGAGCAGTTCTTC	CASSYLGTGRHNEQFF	few	TRBD1	TRBV6-5	TRBJ2-1
TGTGCCAGCAGGGGGGGGACGGGGTTCCCCCCAAGCTCCTATAATTCACCCCTCCACTTT	CASRGGTGFPPSSYNSPLHF	.	.	TRBV2	TRBJ1-6
TGCAGTGCTAGAGTGCCTAGCGGTCCCTACGAGCAGTACTTC	CSARVPSGPYEQYF	many	TRBD2	TRBV20-1	TRBJ2-7
TGCAGCGTTGTCTTTGGCGAGGGGCGCGATGAGCAGTTCTTC	CSVVFGEGRDEQFF	few	.	TRBV29-1	TRBJ2-1
TGTGCCAGCAGTACGGACAGAGAGTACAATGAGCAGTTCTTC	CASSTDREYNEQFF	.	.	TRBV2	TRBJ2-1
TGTGCCAGCAGTTATCCGAACACAGATACGCAGTATTTT	CASSYPNTDTQYF	.	.	TRBV6-6	TRBJ2-3